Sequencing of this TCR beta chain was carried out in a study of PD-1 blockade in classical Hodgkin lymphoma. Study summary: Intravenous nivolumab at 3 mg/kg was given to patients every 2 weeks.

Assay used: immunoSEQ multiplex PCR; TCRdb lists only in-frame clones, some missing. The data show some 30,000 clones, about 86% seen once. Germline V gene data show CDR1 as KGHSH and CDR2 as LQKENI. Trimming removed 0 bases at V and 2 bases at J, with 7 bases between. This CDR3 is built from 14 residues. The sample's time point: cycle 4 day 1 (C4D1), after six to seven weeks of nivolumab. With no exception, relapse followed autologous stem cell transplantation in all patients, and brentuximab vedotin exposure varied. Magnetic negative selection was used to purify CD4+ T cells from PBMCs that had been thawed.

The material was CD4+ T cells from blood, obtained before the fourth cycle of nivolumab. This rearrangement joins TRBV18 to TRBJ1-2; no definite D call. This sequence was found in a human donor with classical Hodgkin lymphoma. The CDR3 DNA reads TGTGCCAGCTCACCACCTGAGGGCAACTATGGCTACACCTTC. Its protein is CASSPPEGNYGYTF. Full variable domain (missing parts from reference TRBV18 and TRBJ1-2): NAGVMQNPRHLVRRRGQEARLRCSPMKGHSHVYWYRQLPEEGLKFMVYLQKENIIDESGMPKERFSAEFPKEGPSILRIQQVVRGDSAAYFCASSPPEGNYGYTFGSGTRLTVV.